The text below deals with one T cell receptor (beta chain). Its antigen remains undetermined. Qualities for individual bases were not recorded, and no much larger clone is one base off. This specimen belongs to a study of blood T cells in healthy people across ages (dated by TCRdb to 2015 to 2017). In the study overall: In model experiments, template switching captured roughly one uniquely barcoded TCR beta cDNA molecule for every two T cells. The study measured age-related changes in TCR beta repertoire diversity using deep sequencing normalized with unique cDNA molecular identifiers. Two additional independent replicas of 1 million unique cDNA reads from the same blood draw were analyzed for two donors (one aged 18 to 29 and one aged 80 or older). The donors were split into four age groups: young (average about 15 years), middle-aged (about 40), aged (roughly 60) and long-lived (under 85). To avoid experimental bias, donors of different ages were distributed randomly across sequencing lanes. The paper's findings and limits, for the study overall: Since profiling was done on bulk unsorted PBMCs, naive and antigen-experienced compartments could not be conclusively compared. A strong correlation was found between observed TCR beta diversity and the percentage of naive T cells measured by flow cytometry. Estimates of total diversity based on one million sequenced T cells were considered lower bounds and underestimates. As age increased, observed TCR beta diversity per million T cells dropped in a roughly linear way, and a significant reduction was already evident by age 40. Compared with the aged group, the long-lived group had more naive CD4+ T cells, fewer expanded clones and increased TCR diversity, a pattern suggesting age selection. Because donor CMV infection status was unknown, age-related changes in expanded clonotypes were potentially confounded.

Trimming takes 3 bases from V and 11 bases from J, and the germline ends sit 8 bases apart. The CDR3 runs 11 amino acids, cysteine and phenylalanine included. Only CDR3 DNA remains: 33 bases, in frame from the first base. CDR1 and CDR2 are drawn from the germline V gene (reference sequence): SGHNT, YYREEE. The approximately 40 donors, aged about 6 to 95 years, were systemically healthy Caucasian individuals from Russia. Ten milliliters of peripheral blood were collected from each donor into EDTA-treated Vacutainer tubes. Ficoll-Paque density-gradient centrifugation was used to isolate PBMCs, with at least 6 million obtained per sample. Total RNA, at least 6 micrograms per sample, was extracted from PBMCs with Trizol reagent. The percentages of naive CD45RAhigh/CD27high T cells were determined by flow cytometry on a PBMC aliquot from every donor. The library was prepared using 5' RACE. The run used an Illumina HiSeq 2500. A second PCR of about 7 to 12 cycles was run with a J-beta primer mix and a sample-barcoded 5' primer. A unique molecular identifier was introduced onto each TCR beta cDNA molecule by a template-switch 5' adaptor carrying 12 random nucleotides. Each sample yielded at least 2.5 million CDR3-containing paired-end reads. First-strand cDNA synthesis was performed from all RNA using the Mint cDNA synthesis kit, with priming by a TRBC-specific oligonucleotide. All cDNA was treated with uracil-DNA glycosylase and then went through a first 18-cycle PCR with the universal primers M1SS and BC2_uni_R. On the study's bioinformatics: For normalization, 1 million high-quality reads, each with a distinct molecular identifier, were randomly selected from each sample. Reads sharing molecular identifiers were discarded rather than binned into consensus sequences. CDR3 identification, clonotype clustering and error correction used MiTCR with a Q25 quality threshold and the strictest error-elimination algorithm. A nonparametric unseen species model with Euler transformation was used to estimate lower-bound total TCR beta diversity. In TCRdb, the public reads were trimmed at Q25 with fastp and aligned with MiXCR, with productive beta chains retained. Under each unique CDR3 protein, matching rows form one entry showing the most common genes and DNA. The V and J calls follow TCRdb's processing rather than the paper's. This sample gives over 950,000 distinct CDR3 sequences in total; around two fifths of them show up just once. Of the sample, around 13% falls within the top ten clones.

The chain employs TRBV5-4 and TRBJ1-4, and the D gene may be TRBD1, 5 bases matching. Sequenced: blood. The origin of this receptor is a man aged 18 to 30 in good health. The CDR3 protein: CASSSEGKLFF. The sequenced DNA: TGTGCCAGCAGCTCAGAGGGGAAACTGTTTTTT.